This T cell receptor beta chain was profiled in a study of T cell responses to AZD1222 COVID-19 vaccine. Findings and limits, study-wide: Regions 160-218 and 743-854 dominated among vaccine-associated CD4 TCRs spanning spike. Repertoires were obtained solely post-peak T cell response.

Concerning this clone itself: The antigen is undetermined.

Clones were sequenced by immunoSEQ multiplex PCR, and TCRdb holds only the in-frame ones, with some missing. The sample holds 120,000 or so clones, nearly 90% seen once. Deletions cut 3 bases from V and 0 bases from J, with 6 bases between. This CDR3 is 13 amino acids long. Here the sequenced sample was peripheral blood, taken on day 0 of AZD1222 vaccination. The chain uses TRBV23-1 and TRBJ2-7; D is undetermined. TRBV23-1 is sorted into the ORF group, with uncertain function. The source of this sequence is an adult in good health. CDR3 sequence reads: CASSHTSSYEQYF. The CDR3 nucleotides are TGCGCCAGCAGTCACACGAGCTCCTACGAGCAGTACTTC.